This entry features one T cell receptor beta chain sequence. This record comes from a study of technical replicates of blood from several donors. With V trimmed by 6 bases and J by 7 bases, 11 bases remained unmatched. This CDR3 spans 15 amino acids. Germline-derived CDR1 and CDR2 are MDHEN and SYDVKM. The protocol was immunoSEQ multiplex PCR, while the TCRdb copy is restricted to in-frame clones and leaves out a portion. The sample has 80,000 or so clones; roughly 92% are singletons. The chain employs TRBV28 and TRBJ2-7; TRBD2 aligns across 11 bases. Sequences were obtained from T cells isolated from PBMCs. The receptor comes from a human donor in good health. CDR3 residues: CASRPYSGRAGEQYF. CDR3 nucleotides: TGTGCCAGCAGACCATATAGCGGGAGGGCCGGTGAGCAGTACTTC.